This TCR beta chain derives from a study of cytomegalovirus exposure and HLA in healthy donors. Trimming took off 4 bases at V and 5 bases at J, with 11 bases between the two ends. The germline gives CDR1 LNHNV, CDR2 YYDKDF (reference sequence). The CDR3 consists of 13 residues. Vbeta (60) and Jbeta (13) primers were used in the PCR. Measured with immunoSEQ multiplex PCR; TCRdb has only the in-frame clones, and not every one. The sample carries about 160,000 clones, 70% to 80% recorded once. Sequences were obtained from PBMCs. This sequence was found in a man under 40 in good health and CMV-seropositive. The chain employs TRBV15 and TRBJ2-5, with D possibly being TRBD1 (6 bases). CDR3 nucleotides: TGTGCCACCAGCACAGGGGCCGGTGAGACCCAGTACTTC. Translation gives CATSTGAGETQYF.